A selection of T cell receptor beta chains follows, all from one sample in a study of PD-1 blockade in classical Hodgkin lymphoma. Here immunoSEQ multiplex PCR was the method, and the copy in TCRdb shows in-frame clones only, minus some. This sample has over 60,000 clones, with more than 80% found just once. The sample in question was peripheral blood mononuclear cells (PBMCs), obtained before the fourth cycle of nivolumab. These receptors were collected from a human donor with classical Hodgkin lymphoma. Both conserved end residues are trimmed from each CDR3. Fields, in order: V gene, J gene, CDR3 protein.

TRBV11-2	TRBJ2-1	ASSLQGTVRSYNEQF
TRBV9	TRBJ2-3	ASSVVASWDVGDTQY
TRBV4-1	TRBJ1-1	ASSQEEGRYEAF
TRBV4-2	TRBJ2-7	ASSQGLADSYEQY
TRBV12-5	TRBJ2-1	ASGLVLGLSSYNEQF
TRBV27	TRBJ1-1	ASSFRDNTEAF
TRBV14	TRBJ2-1	ASSQRYRGNEQF
TRBV10-1	TRBJ1-1	ASSESAGNTEAF
TRBV4-1	TRBJ1-1	ASSQDNTLDPLPEAF
TRBV4-2	TRBJ2-7	ASTRAASGGPLPFYEQY
TRBV4-1	TRBJ2-1	ASSQGPAGSEQF
TRBV27	TRBJ1-6	ASSLSPASPLH
TRBV27	TRBJ1-2	ATRWGTNYGYT
TRBV10-3	TRBJ1-6	AISDGDPLLSYNSPLH
TRBV5-1	TRBJ1-3	ASSLGTSGNTIY
TRBV4-2	TRBJ1-3	ASSHNSGNTIY
TRBV7-2	TRBJ2-7	ASSLASSAEQY
TRBV7-9	TRBJ1-2	ASSSLAVADGYT
TRBV6-5	TRBJ1-5	ASSYRRGDQPQH
TRBV9	TRBJ2-1	ASSGPLNEQF
TRBV11-3	TRBJ2-3	ASSLGITDTQY
TRBV29-1	TRBJ2-7	SVGPRQSGYEQY
TRBV14	TRBJ1-5	ASSPGINQPQH
TRBV30	TRBJ1-2	AWRLVANYGYT
TRBV5-1	TRBJ2-7	ASSGSRTGTYEQY
TRBV15	TRBJ2-1	ATSRQDSFYNEQF
TRBV2	TRBJ1-2	ATRGWLSRAANYGYT
TRBV7-8	TRBJ2-1	ATLLTTRGSSYNEQF
TRBV6-6	TRBJ2-1	ASSSWGHNEQF
TRBV6-6	TRBJ2-7	ASSRTGGDYEQY
TRBV21-1	TRBJ2-5	ASSSLRQKFQETQY
TRBV11-2	TRBJ2-7	ASSPWATVGSYEQY
TRBV29-1	TRBJ2-7	SVDRWDTNEQY
TRBV4-1	TRBJ1-2	ASSQGDRKPPYGYT
TRBV7-9	TRBJ2-5	ASSLRQETQY
TRBV18	TRBJ1-2	ASSPRRDRYGYT
TRBV11-2	TRBJ2-7	ASSLVGGEYEQY
TRBV4-1	TRBJ2-5	ASSQGSRRGADQETQY
TRBV2	TRBJ1-2	ASTPEQANYGYT
TRBV19	TRBJ1-4	ASSIEGSELF
TRBV6-5	TRBJ1-5	ASSITGFWQPQH
TRBV5-4	TRBJ1-1	ASSLAIRRTEAF
TRBV5-5	TRBJ1-4	ASSLGFLQGEKLF